Listed below are T cell receptor beta chains from one sample, sequenced in a study of blood T cell repertoires in COVID-19. Clones were read by immunoSEQ multiplex PCR, and TCRdb kept only the in-frame ones, dropping some. The sample lists about 120,000 clones; 70% to 85% were seen once. Sample: peripheral blood. All receptors derive from a woman aged 70-85 years with acute or convalescent COVID-19. CDR3s include the opening cysteine and the closing phenylalanine or tryptophan. A D gene is named only where the DNA matches it firmly. Only some rows state a clone size, as once, few, many or a class for expanded clones.

J gene: TRBJ2-1
D gene: -
clone size: few
V gene: TRBV7-9
CDR3 DNA: TGTGCCAGCAGGGGAACGGACTTGTACGGTGAGCAGTTCTTC
CDR3 protein: CASRGTDLYGEQFF

J gene: TRBJ2-1
D gene: TRBD2
clone size: -
V gene: TRBV5-4
CDR3 DNA: TGTGCCAGCAGCTTGGCAGGCGGGAGCTCCTACAATGAGCAGTTCTTC
CDR3 protein: CASSLAGGSSYNEQFF

J gene: TRBJ1-1
D gene: -
clone size: -
V gene: TRBV19
CDR3 DNA: TGTGCCAGCGCGAGAGGGATGAACACTGAAGCTTTCTTT
CDR3 protein: CASARGMNTEAFF

J gene: TRBJ2-1
D gene: -
clone size: once
V gene: TRBV4-1
CDR3 DNA: TGCGCCAGCAGCCAAGATGAGGGCCGTGAGCAGTTCTTC
CDR3 protein: CASSQDEGREQFF

J gene: TRBJ1-1
D gene: TRBD1
clone size: -
V gene: TRBV6-5
CDR3 DNA: TGTGCCAGCAGCCAAGGACAGGGGTTCTCTGAAGCTTTCTTT
CDR3 protein: CASSQGQGFSEAFF

J gene: TRBJ1-2
D gene: -
clone size: -
V gene: TRBV6-1
CDR3 DNA: TGTGCCAGCAGTGAAGAGGTGAGGCGCTACACCTTC
CDR3 protein: CASSEEVRRYTF

J gene: TRBJ2-3
D gene: TRBD1
clone size: -
V gene: TRBV7-9
CDR3 DNA: TGTGCCAGCAGCTTTTCGACAGGGGGCGGCACAGATACGCAGTATTTT
CDR3 protein: CASSFSTGGGTDTQYF

J gene: TRBJ2-1
D gene: TRBD2
clone size: -
V gene: TRBV29-1
CDR3 DNA: TGCAGCGTTGAAAGGTTAGCGGGAAGCAATGAGCAGTTCTTC
CDR3 protein: CSVERLAGSNEQFF

J gene: TRBJ2-3
D gene: -
clone size: -
V gene: TRBV5-4
CDR3 DNA: TGTGCCAGCAGCTTGGAAGGCAAGAGGGGCACAGATACGCAGTATTTT
CDR3 protein: CASSLEGKRGTDTQYF

J gene: TRBJ1-2
D gene: -
clone size: -
V gene: TRBV19
CDR3 DNA: TGTGCCAGTAGTACGCGATCGAACTATGGCTACACCTTC
CDR3 protein: CASSTRSNYGYTF

J gene: TRBJ2-5
D gene: -
clone size: -
V gene: TRBV12-2
CDR3 DNA: TGTGCAAGTCACTGGAGGGTGACCCGGTTGACTAGCGGGGGCGGGGAGACCCAGTACTTC
CDR3 protein: CASHWRVTRLTSGGGETQYF

J gene: TRBJ2-3
D gene: TRBD1
clone size: -
V gene: TRBV19
CDR3 DNA: TGTGCCAGTAGCCTCTCAGGGGACAGGGGGCGCCTCACAGATACGCAGTATTTT
CDR3 protein: CASSLSGDRGRLTDTQYF

J gene: TRBJ1-2
D gene: -
clone size: once
V gene: TRBV7-8
CDR3 DNA: TGTGCCAGCAGCTTAGAGATACGGGGGGGGCGCAACTATGGCTACACCTTC
CDR3 protein: CASSLEIRGGRNYGYTF

J gene: TRBJ1-3
D gene: -
clone size: -
V gene: TRBV11-3
CDR3 DNA: TGTGCCAGCAGCCCAAGGGACATCCGAAACACCATATATTTT
CDR3 protein: CASSPRDIRNTIYF

J gene: TRBJ1-3
D gene: -
clone size: -
V gene: TRBV5-5
CDR3 DNA: TGTGCCAGCAGGCTGTCGGCAGGGGATGGAAACACCATATATTTT
CDR3 protein: CASRLSAGDGNTIYF

J gene: TRBJ2-3
D gene: TRBD2
clone size: -
V gene: TRBV11-1
CDR3 DNA: TGTGCCAGCAGCTTGCTAGCGGGGGGGCTGGGTACGCAGTATTTT
CDR3 protein: CASSLLAGGLGTQYF

J gene: TRBJ1-1
D gene: -
clone size: -
V gene: TRBV11-3
CDR3 DNA: TGTGCCAGCACTTTGAACACTGAAGCTTTCTTT
CDR3 protein: CASTLNTEAFF

J gene: TRBJ2-1
D gene: -
clone size: -
V gene: TRBV2
CDR3 DNA: TGTGCCAGCAGTGAATACCAAATGCGAGCGGTTCTATACGACAATGAGCAGTTCTTC
CDR3 protein: CASSEYQMRAVLYDNEQFF

J gene: TRBJ2-1
D gene: TRBD2
clone size: -
V gene: TRBV6-4
CDR3 DNA: TGTGCCAGCAGCCTTCTAGCGGGGGACTACAATGAGCAGTTCTTC
CDR3 protein: CASSLLAGDYNEQFF

J gene: TRBJ2-3
D gene: -
clone size: -
V gene: TRBV27
CDR3 DNA: TGTGCCAGCAGTTTGATCCGCTGGGGCAGGCCCGGGGGTGGAACGCAGTATTTT
CDR3 protein: CASSLIRWGRPGGGTQYF

J gene: TRBJ1-5
D gene: -
clone size: -
V gene: TRBV5-8
CDR3 DNA: TGTGCCAGCAGCTTATTTTCAGGGTATAGCAATCAGCCCCAGCATTTT
CDR3 protein: CASSLFSGYSNQPQHF

J gene: TRBJ1-4
D gene: -
clone size: -
V gene: TRBV7-2
CDR3 DNA: TGTGCCAGCAGCTCTCAGGGGATAGATGAAAAACTGTTTTTT
CDR3 protein: CASSSQGIDEKLFF

J gene: TRBJ2-7
D gene: TRBD2
clone size: -
V gene: TRBV5-6
CDR3 DNA: TGTGCCAGCACCGCTAGACTAGCGGGGTATCGCCACGAGCAGTACTTC
CDR3 protein: CASTARLAGYRHEQYF

J gene: TRBJ2-7
D gene: TRBD1
clone size: -
V gene: TRBV6-5
CDR3 DNA: TGTGCCAGCAGCAACCGGGACAGGGGCTACGAGCAGTACTTC
CDR3 protein: CASSNRDRGYEQYF

J gene: TRBJ1-3
D gene: -
clone size: -
V gene: TRBV15
CDR3 DNA: TGTGCCACCAGCAGAGATAACAGGGCTGGTGGAAACACCATATATTTT
CDR3 protein: CATSRDNRAGGNTIYF

J gene: TRBJ2-1
D gene: TRBD2
clone size: few
V gene: TRBV11-2
CDR3 DNA: TGTGCCAGCAGCCGACTAGCGGGGGGTGCTAGCTCCTACAATGAGCAGTTCTTC
CDR3 protein: CASSRLAGGASSYNEQFF

J gene: TRBJ2-5
D gene: TRBD1
clone size: -
V gene: TRBV7-2
CDR3 DNA: TGTGCCAGCAGCCCGAACAGGGGGGAAGCCCAGTACTTC
CDR3 protein: CASSPNRGEAQYF

J gene: TRBJ2-1
D gene: TRBD1
clone size: -
V gene: TRBV4-1
CDR3 DNA: TGCGCCAGCAGCCACGTCGACAGGGTTCCCTACAATAAGCAGTTCTTC
CDR3 protein: CASSHVDRVPYNKQFF

J gene: TRBJ2-5
D gene: TRBD2
clone size: -
V gene: TRBV3-1/TRBV3-2
CDR3 DNA: TGTGCCAGCAGCCAATCCGGACTAGCGGGGGGCCGCCAAGAGACCCAGTACTTC
CDR3 protein: CASSQSGLAGGRQETQYF

J gene: TRBJ1-2
D gene: -
clone size: -
V gene: TRBV19
CDR3 DNA: TGTGCCAGCTCCAACGAGGGCTATGGCTACACCTTC
CDR3 protein: CASSNEGYGYTF

J gene: TRBJ1-5
D gene: -
clone size: -
V gene: TRBV24-1
CDR3 DNA: TGTGCCACCAGTGATCCTATACCCCGGCCCCAGCATTTT
CDR3 protein: CATSDPIPRPQHF

J gene: TRBJ1-4
D gene: -
clone size: -
V gene: TRBV14
CDR3 DNA: TGTGCCAGCAGCCAAGATAGGAGGCGGCGGGTGATTATCTCTAATGAAAAACTGTTTTTT
CDR3 protein: CASSQDRRRRVIISNEKLFF

J gene: TRBJ2-5
D gene: TRBD2
clone size: once
V gene: TRBV19
CDR3 DNA: TGTGCCACCTTAGCGGGGGGGCAAAAGACCCAGTACTTC
CDR3 protein: CATLAGGQKTQYF

J gene: TRBJ1-1
D gene: -
clone size: -
V gene: TRBV6-2/TRBV6-3
CDR3 DNA: TGTGCCAGCAGTCAGGGTACTGAAGCTTTCTTT
CDR3 protein: CASSQGTEAFF

J gene: TRBJ2-3
D gene: TRBD1
clone size: -
V gene: TRBV5-1
CDR3 DNA: TGCGCCAGCAGCTTGGAAGGACAGGCTTCTACAGATACGCAGTATTTT
CDR3 protein: CASSLEGQASTDTQYF

J gene: TRBJ1-5
D gene: -
clone size: few
V gene: TRBV7-2
CDR3 DNA: TGTGCCAGCAGCTTAGGTGGAGATAGCAATCAGCCCCAGCATTTT
CDR3 protein: CASSLGGDSNQPQHF

J gene: TRBJ1-1
D gene: -
clone size: -
V gene: TRBV7-3
CDR3 DNA: TGTGCCAGCAGCCCACAGCAGAACACTGAAGCTTTCTTT
CDR3 protein: CASSPQQNTEAFF

J gene: TRBJ2-6
D gene: -
clone size: -
V gene: TRBV5-8
CDR3 DNA: TGTGCCAGCAGCCCAGGACTTTTCTCTGGGGCCAACGTCCTGACTTTC
CDR3 protein: CASSPGLFSGANVLTF

J gene: TRBJ1-1
D gene: -
clone size: -
V gene: TRBV2
CDR3 DNA: TGTGCCAGCAGTGAACTCCCAGGGGATAACACTGAAGCTTTCTTT
CDR3 protein: CASSELPGDNTEAFF

J gene: TRBJ1-4
D gene: -
clone size: -
V gene: TRBV20-1
CDR3 DNA: TGCAGTGCTAGTCGCAGGGCTAATGAAAAACTGTTTTTT
CDR3 protein: CSASRRANEKLFF

J gene: TRBJ1-2
D gene: TRBD1
clone size: -
V gene: TRBV7-9
CDR3 DNA: TGTGCCAGCAGCCCGAGGACAGGCCAAAGGGTCTATGGCTACACCTTC
CDR3 protein: CASSPRTGQRVYGYTF

J gene: TRBJ2-1
D gene: -
clone size: -
V gene: TRBV5-6
CDR3 DNA: TGTGCCAGCAGCTTGGCCCCCGCTCTAGGTGGAAGGAATGAGCAGTTCTTC
CDR3 protein: CASSLAPALGGRNEQFF

J gene: TRBJ1-5
D gene: TRBD1
clone size: -
V gene: TRBV7-8
CDR3 DNA: TGTGCCAGCAGCTCCTTCCGACAGGGGAATCAGCCCCAGCATTTT
CDR3 protein: CASSSFRQGNQPQHF

J gene: TRBJ1-1
D gene: -
clone size: few
V gene: TRBV3-1/TRBV3-2
CDR3 DNA: TGTGCCAGCAGTCGTGGAGCCAAGAACACTGAAGCTTTCTTT
CDR3 protein: CASSRGAKNTEAFF

J gene: TRBJ2-2
D gene: -
clone size: -
V gene: TRBV4-2
CDR3 DNA: TGTGCCAGCAGCCAAGAAAGTAATAGCGGGAACACCGGGGAGCTGTTTTTT
CDR3 protein: CASSQESNSGNTGELFF

J gene: TRBJ1-5
D gene: -
clone size: -
V gene: TRBV6-4
CDR3 DNA: TGTGCCAGCAGTGACTCGCGTAGCAATCAGCCCCAGCATTTT
CDR3 protein: CASSDSRSNQPQHF